The clone carrying this T cell receptor beta chain was detected only a few times. Each CDR3 protein gets one entry after TCRdb re-called the 5' RACE reads with MiXCR. The repertoire holds some 73,000 distinct CDR3 sequences, with around 12% as singletons. CDR1 is MGHDK, CDR2 SYGVNS, per germline. Trimming left V 3 bases short and J 0 bases short, with 18 bases between. This CDR3 region has 17 residues. The data stem from a study of early T cells in non-severe SARS-CoV-2 infection. This chain connects TRBV25-1 to TRBJ2-7; weak D call: TRBD1 (5 bases). This clonotype was obtained from an adult who was a healthcare worker with PCR-confirmed SARS-CoV-2 infection or an uninfected control (not recorded which). The sequenced sample was whole blood. This CDR3 is CASSEVLPRADSYEQYF. The CDR3 DNA follows: TGTGCCAGCAGTGAGGTCCTCCCCAGGGCGGACTCCTACGAGCAGTACTTC.